This T cell receptor (beta chain) is from a study of PD-1 blockade in classical Hodgkin lymphoma (dated by TCRdb to 2019 to 2021). Regarding the research as a whole: Nivolumab dosing was 3 mg/kg intravenously every 2 weeks, continuing until either disease progression or unacceptable toxicity. The study used CyTOF and TCR beta sequencing to define a peripheral blood immune signature of response to PD-1 blockade in classical Hodgkin lymphoma.

The Qiagen DNeasy kit was used to extract genomic DNA both from unsorted PBMCs and from the negatively selected CD4+ and CD8+ fractions. Amplification of TCR beta CDR3 regions was done by immunoSEQ multiplex PCR with primers that anneal to V and J segments. A synthetic immune receptor repertoire was used to minimize amplification bias, and remaining bias was computationally removed after sequencing. The original methods were these. Custom Python scripts were used to quantify repertoire diversity as the Shannon entropy index. Unsorted, CD4+ and CD8+ repertoires were analyzed separately, except in combined analyses where CD4+ and CD8+ sequences were merged in silico. Clonal expansion was defined as at least a 2-fold frequency increase after treatment relative to C1D1, with a pseudocount of 0.5 for undetected baseline clones. Singleton clones were defined as clones with 0 or 1 copy at C1D1, and non-singleton clones were defined as clones with 2 or more copies. Clones expanded in unsorted samples were labelled as CD4+, CD8+ or unknown by matching protein sequences in sorted samples from the same patient. Wilcoxon tests were applied to paired samples to test diversity changes from C1D1 to C4D1. In TCRdb, the immuneACCESS table is reduced to in-frame sequences with V and J assigned. These tables do not hold every clone; where another copy was compared, an unresolved V gene accounts for under half, and the others remain unexplained. D and trimming come from the DNA, and the V and J calls and clone size come from that table. The sample has about 90,000 clones on record, 90% of them singletons. About 2.9% of the sample is in the top ten clones.

The germline V gene gives CDR1 as MNHNS and CDR2 as SASEGT. Trimming at the junction amounts to 1 base on V and 5 bases on J, and the germline ends lie 11 bases apart. The CDR3 goes from the cysteine to the phenylalanine over 14 residues. Just the 42-base CDR3 DNA is kept, in frame starting at base 1. This clone was seen only once. Its recognized antigen is unknown. No base quality values were provided; no much bigger clone lies one nucleotide off. The meaning of the sample's time point label: cycle 4 day 1 (C4D1), after less than 7 weeks of nivolumab. Relapse after autologous stem cell transplantation had occurred in all trial patients, and cohorts A, B and C were distinguished by prior brentuximab vedotin exposure. A total of 56 patients with relapsed/refractory classical Hodgkin lymphoma made up the trial cohort, and each patient's best overall response was complete response, partial response or progressive disease. Single-agent nivolumab was administered to trial patients in the multi-cohort phase II CheckMate 205 trial. An independent review committee assessed best overall response by applying the 2007 International Working Group response criteria. PBMCs from the trial were collected at three points: immediately before nivolumab initiation (C1D1), and during therapy at cycle 2 day 1 and cycle 4 day 1. Peripheral blood was collected in 8 mL Vacutainer Cell Preparation Tubes, from which PBMCs were isolated by centrifugation and then cryopreserved.

Study-level results and caveats: The study was restricted to a single clinical trial cohort, and the causes of repertoire differences, possibly disease activity or prior therapy, were left undefined. Trial patients with a complete response had baseline diversity similar to that of newly diagnosed patients, while partial responders and progressors had significantly lower diversity. A significant rise by C4D1 was seen in CD4+ but not CD8+ TCR diversity (p=0.0027 vs p=0.16), with the rise being most apparent in complete responders (p=0.02). Newly diagnosed patients were reported to have lower baseline TCR diversity than healthy donors, and relapsed/refractory patients were reported to have lower baseline TCR diversity still. Diversity was lower in patients who began nivolumab less than 1 year after ASCT, so these patients were left out of later analyses to avoid confounding by immune reconstitution.

The material was peripheral blood mononuclear cells (PBMCs), obtained before the fourth cycle of nivolumab. This sequence was found in a human donor with classical Hodgkin lymphoma. The chain was built from TRBV6-1 and TRBJ1-2; TRBD1 is a weak D gene call, 6 bases matching. CDR3 loop: CASSEVRGGYGYTF. The DNA sequence follows: TGTGCCAGCAGTGAAGTCAGGGGAGGGTATGGCTACACCTTC.